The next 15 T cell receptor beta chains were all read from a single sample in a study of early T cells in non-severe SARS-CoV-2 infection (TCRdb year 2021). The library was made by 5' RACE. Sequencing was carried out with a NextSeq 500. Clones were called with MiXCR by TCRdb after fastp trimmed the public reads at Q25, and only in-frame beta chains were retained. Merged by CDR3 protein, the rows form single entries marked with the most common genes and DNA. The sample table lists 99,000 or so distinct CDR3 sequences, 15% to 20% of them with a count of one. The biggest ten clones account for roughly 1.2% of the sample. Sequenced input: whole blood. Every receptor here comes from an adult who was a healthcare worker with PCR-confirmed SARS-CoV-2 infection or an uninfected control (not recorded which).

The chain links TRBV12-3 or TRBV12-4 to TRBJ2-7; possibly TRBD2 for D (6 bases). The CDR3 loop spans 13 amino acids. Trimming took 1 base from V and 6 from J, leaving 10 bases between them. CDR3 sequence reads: CASSLDLAREQYF. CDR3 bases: TGTGCCAGCAGTTTAGACCTAGCGCGCGAGCAGTACTTC.

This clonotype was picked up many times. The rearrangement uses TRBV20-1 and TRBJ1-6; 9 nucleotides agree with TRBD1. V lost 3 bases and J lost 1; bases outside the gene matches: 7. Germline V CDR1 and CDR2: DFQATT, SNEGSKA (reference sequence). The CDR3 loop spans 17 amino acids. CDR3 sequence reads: CSARGTGIRSYNSPLHF. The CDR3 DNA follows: TGCAGTGCTAGGGGGACAGGGATAAGGTCCTATAATTCACCCCTCCACTTT.

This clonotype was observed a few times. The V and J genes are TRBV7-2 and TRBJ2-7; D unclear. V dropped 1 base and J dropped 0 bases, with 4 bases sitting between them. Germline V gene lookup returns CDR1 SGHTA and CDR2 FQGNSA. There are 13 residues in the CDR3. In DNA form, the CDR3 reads TGTGCCAGCAGCTTAGAGGTCTCCTACGAGCAGTACTTC. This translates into CASSLEVSYEQYF.

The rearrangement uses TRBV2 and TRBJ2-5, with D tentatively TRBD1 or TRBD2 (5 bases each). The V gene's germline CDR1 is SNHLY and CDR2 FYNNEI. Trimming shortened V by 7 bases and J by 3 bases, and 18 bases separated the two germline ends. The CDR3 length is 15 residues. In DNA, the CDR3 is TGTGCCAGCACCAAAGCCGGGACGGAAAAAGAGACCCAGTACTTC. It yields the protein CASTKAGTEKETQYF.

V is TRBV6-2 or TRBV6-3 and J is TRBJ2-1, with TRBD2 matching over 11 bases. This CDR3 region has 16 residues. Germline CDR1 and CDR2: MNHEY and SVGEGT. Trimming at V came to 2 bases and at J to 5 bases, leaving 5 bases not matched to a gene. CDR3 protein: CASSYPLAGGNNEQFF. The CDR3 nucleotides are TGTGCCAGCAGTTACCCCTTAGCGGGGGGGAACAATGAGCAGTTCTTC.

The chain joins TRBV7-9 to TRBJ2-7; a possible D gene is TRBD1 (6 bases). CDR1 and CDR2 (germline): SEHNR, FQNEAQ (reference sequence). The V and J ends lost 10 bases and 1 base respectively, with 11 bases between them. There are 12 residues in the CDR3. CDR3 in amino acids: CATSQGSYEQYF. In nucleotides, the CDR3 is TGTGCCACCTCACAGGGATCCTACGAGCAGTACTTC.

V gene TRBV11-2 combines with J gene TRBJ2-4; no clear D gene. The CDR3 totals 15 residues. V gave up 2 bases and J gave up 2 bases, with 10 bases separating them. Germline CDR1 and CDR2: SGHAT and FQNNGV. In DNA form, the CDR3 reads TGTGCCAGCAGCTTACAGTTGATTACCAAAAACATTCAGTACTTC. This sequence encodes CASSLQLITKNIQYF. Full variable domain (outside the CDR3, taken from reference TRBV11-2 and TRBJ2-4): EAGVAQSPRYKIIEKRQSVAFWCNPISGHATLYWYQQILGQGPKLLIQFQNNGVVDDSQLPKDRFSAERLKGVDSTLKIQPAKLEDSAVYLCASSLQLITKNIQYFGAGTRLSVL.

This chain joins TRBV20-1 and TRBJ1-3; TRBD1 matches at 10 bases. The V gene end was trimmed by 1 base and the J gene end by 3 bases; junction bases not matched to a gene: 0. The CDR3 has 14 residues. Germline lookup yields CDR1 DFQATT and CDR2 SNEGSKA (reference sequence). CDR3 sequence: CSARGDRGGNTIYF. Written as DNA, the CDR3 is TGCAGTGCTAGAGGGGACAGGGGTGGAAACACCATATATTTT.

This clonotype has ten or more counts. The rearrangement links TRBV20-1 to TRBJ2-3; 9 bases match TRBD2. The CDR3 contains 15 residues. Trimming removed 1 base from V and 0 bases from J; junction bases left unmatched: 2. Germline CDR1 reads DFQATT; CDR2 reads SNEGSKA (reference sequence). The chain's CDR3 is CSARGTSASTDTQYF. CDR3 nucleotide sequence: TGCAGTGCTAGAGGGACTAGCGCTAGCACAGATACGCAGTATTTT.

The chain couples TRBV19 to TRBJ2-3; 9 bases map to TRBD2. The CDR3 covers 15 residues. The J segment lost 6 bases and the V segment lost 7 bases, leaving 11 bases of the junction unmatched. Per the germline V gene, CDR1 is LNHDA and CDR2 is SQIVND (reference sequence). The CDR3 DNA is TGTGCCAGTACCGTGGGGAGCGGGGGGTCGGATACGCAGTATTTT. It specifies CASTVGSGGSDTQYF.

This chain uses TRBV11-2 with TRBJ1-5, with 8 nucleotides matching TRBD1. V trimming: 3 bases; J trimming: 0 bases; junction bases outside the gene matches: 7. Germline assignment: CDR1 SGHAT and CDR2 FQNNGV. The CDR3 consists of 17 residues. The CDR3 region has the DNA TGTGCCAGCAGCTTGGGGACAGGCGTTTATAGCAATCAGCCCCAGCATTTT. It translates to CASSLGTGVYSNQPQHF.

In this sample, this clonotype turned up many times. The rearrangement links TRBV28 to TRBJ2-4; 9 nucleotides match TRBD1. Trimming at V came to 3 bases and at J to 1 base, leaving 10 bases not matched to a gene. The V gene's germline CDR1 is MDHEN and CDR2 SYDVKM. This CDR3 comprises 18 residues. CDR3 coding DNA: TGTGCCAGCAGTTTTGGGACAGGGAGGAAGCTGGCCAAAAACATTCAGTACTTC. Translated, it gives CASSFGTGRKLAKNIQYF.

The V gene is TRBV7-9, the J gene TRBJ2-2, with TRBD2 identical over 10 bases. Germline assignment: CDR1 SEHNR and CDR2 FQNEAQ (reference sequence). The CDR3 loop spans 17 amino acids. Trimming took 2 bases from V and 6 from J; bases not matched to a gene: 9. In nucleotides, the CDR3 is TGTGCCAGCAGCTTATTGCTAGCGGGGGCCGAAGCCGGGGAGCTGTTTTTT. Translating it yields CASSLLLAGAEAGELFF.

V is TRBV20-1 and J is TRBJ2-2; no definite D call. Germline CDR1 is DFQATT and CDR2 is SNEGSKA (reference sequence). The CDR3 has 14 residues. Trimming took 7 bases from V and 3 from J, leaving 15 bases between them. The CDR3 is CSVPSLFDTGELFF. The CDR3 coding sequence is TGCAGTGTTCCATCCCTGTTTGACACCGGGGAGCTGTTTTTT.

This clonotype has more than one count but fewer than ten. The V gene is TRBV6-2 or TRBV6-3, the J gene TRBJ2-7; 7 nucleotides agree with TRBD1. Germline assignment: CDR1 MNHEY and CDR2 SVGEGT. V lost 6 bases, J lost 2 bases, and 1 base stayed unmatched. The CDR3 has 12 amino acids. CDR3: CASRDRTYEQYF. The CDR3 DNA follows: TGTGCCAGCAGGGACAGGACCTACGAGCAGTACTTC.